The next 27 T cell receptor beta chains were all read from a single sample in a study of glioma-infiltrating T cells after dendritic cell vaccination. Assay used: immunoSEQ multiplex PCR; TCRdb lists only in-frame clones, some missing. The data contain some 91,000 clones, roughly four fifths of them singletons. As for time point: after dendritic cell vaccination, including at tumor progression/relapse. This material consisted of blood, taken after dendritic cell vaccination. The receptors originated from a human donor with glioblastoma.

The table lists this clone with a few counts. The rearrangement links TRBV6-4 to TRBJ2-1, with TRBD2 identical over 9 bases. The length of the CDR3 is 16 residues. The V gene end was trimmed by 0 bases and the J gene end by 4 bases; junction bases not matched to a gene: 4. Per germline, CDR1 MRHNA and CDR2 SNTAGT. The CDR3 DNA reads TGTGCCAGCAGTGACTCTCTAGCGGGGTTTTACAATGAGCAGTTCTTC. Translated: CASSDSLAGFYNEQFF.

The rearrangement joins TRBV2 to TRBJ2-1; weak D call: TRBD1 (5 bases). CDR3 length: 16 amino acids. V was shortened by 5 bases and J by 3 bases, with 17 bases between the two germline ends. The germline V gene has CDR1 SNHLY and CDR2 FYNNEI. CDR3 in amino acids: CASSRQGPRDYNEQFF. The CDR3 DNA reads as TGTGCCAGCAGTCGTCAGGGCCCCCGCGACTACAATGAGCAGTTCTTC.

The table lists this clone with a count of one. The chain links TRBV7-9 to TRBJ2-3; the D is unclear. V was trimmed by 0 bases and J by 2 bases, leaving 9 bases between them. The CDR3 has 15 residues. Germline CDR1 is SEHNR and CDR2 is FQNEAQ (reference sequence). CDR3 nucleotide sequence: TGTGCCAGCAGCTTAGCCCTTACAGACACAGATACGCAGTATTTT. Encoded protein: CASSLALTDTDTQYF. Together with reference TRBV7-9 and TRBJ2-3, the CDR3 gives the full variable domain: DTGVSQNPRHKITKRGQNVTFRCDPISEHNRLYWYRQTLGQGPEFLTYFQNEAQLEKSRLLSDRFSAERPKGSFSTLEIQRTEQGDSAMYLCASSLALTDTDTQYFGPGTRLTVL.

The gene calls are TRBV7-2 and TRBJ2-2; no reliable D call. This CDR3 is built from 15 residues. The V end lost 1 base, the J end lost 0 bases, and 6 bases lay between the germline ends. Germline V CDR1 and CDR2: SGHTA, FQGNSA. CDR3 nucleotides: TGTGCCAGCAGCTTAGGGCAGGCGAACACCGGGGAGCTGTTTTTT. Its translation is CASSLGQANTGELFF.

This CDR3 reads CSVEGEGPNTEAFF. CDR3 DNA: TGCAGCGTTGAAGGGGAGGGGCCGAACACTGAAGCTTTCTTT. The chain links TRBV29-1 to TRBJ1-1; maybe TRBD1 (5 bases). The length of the CDR3 is 14 residues. Trimming left V 1 base short and J 1 base short, with 10 bases between. The V gene's germline CDR1 is SQVTM and CDR2 ANQGSEA.

The chain joins TRBV6-6 to TRBJ2-1; 10 bases are a match to TRBD1. J lost 7 bases, V lost 6 bases, and 12 bases had no gene match. The CDR3 spans 16 residues. Germline V gives CDR1 MNHNY, CDR2 SVGAGI (reference sequence). The CDR3, as DNA: TGTGCCAGCAGCTCCGGAGACAGGGGGCTCTCTAATGAGCAGTTCTTC. Residues: CASSSGDRGLSNEQFF.

The chain is built from TRBV25-1 and TRBJ2-6, with a tentative D call TRBD1 (6 bases). This CDR3 region has 16 residues. The germline CDR1 and CDR2 sequences are MGHDK and SYGVNS. Trimming removed 5 bases from V and 0 bases from J, with 11 bases in between. The CDR3 DNA sequence: TGTGCCAGCAGTCGGGACACCTCCTCTGGGGCCAACGTCCTGACTTTC. Its translation is CASSRDTSSGANVLTF.

The chain couples TRBV6-1 to TRBJ1-5; D remains unclear. Trimming left V 10 bases short and J 0 bases short, with 13 bases between. CDR1 and CDR2 from the germline V gene are MNHNS and SASEGT. The CDR3 has 14 residues. DNA for the CDR3: TGTGCCATGTCACAGAAACCTAGCAATCAGCCCCAGCATTTT. This gives the protein CAMSQKPSNQPQHF.

The chain carries TRBV2 and TRBJ2-1; 10 bases are shared with TRBD2. The CDR3 sequence is 16 residues long. Germline V gives CDR1 SNHLY, CDR2 FYNNEI. Losses at the gene ends were 2 bases for V and 8 bases for J; bases not matched to a gene: 9. The CDR3 DNA reads as TGTGCCAGCAGTGAAACGCTAGCGGGGGCCTTATATGAGCAGTTCTTC. Protein sequence: CASSETLAGALYEQFF.

The J gene is TRBJ1-5, the V gene TRBV6-5; D is perhaps TRBD1 (5 bases). The ends were cut back, 5 bases at V and 3 bases at J, with 8 bases in the middle. Germline CDR1 MNHEY, CDR2 SVGAGI. CDR3 length: 13 amino acids. CDR3 DNA: TGTGCCAGCAGTACAGGCTCCAATCAGCCCCAGCATTTT. Translating it yields CASSTGSNQPQHF.

The chain employs TRBV19 and TRBJ1-6; D is possibly TRBD1 (6 bases). In germline, CDR1 is LNHDA, CDR2 SQIVND (reference sequence). V was pared by 3 bases and J by 8 bases, with 17 bases between. The CDR3 has 16 amino acids. The CDR3 sequence is CASSIWEKAGDSPLHF. The CDR3 region has the DNA TGTGCCAGTAGTATTTGGGAGAAGGCAGGGGATTCACCCCTCCACTTT.

The CDR3 DNA reads as TGCGCCAGCAGCTTGAGCAGGGCAAAGGGTAATGAAAAACTGTTTTTT. It translates to CASSLSRAKGNEKLFF. The chain couples TRBV5-1 to TRBJ1-4, with D possibly TRBD1 on 5 matching bases. Germline lookup yields CDR1 SGHRS and CDR2 YFSETQ. Trimming pared 1 base from V and 4 bases from J, leaving 14 bases between. The CDR3 contains 16 residues.

The sample holds a few counts of this clone. This chain connects TRBV6-1 to TRBJ2-2; 10 bases line up with TRBD2. In germline, CDR1 is MNHNS, CDR2 SASEGT. The V segment lost 3 bases and the J segment 5 bases; nucleotides outside the gene matches: 9. The CDR3 spans 17 residues. The CDR3 nucleotides read TGTGCCAGCAGTGAGATGGCGAGCGGGGGGGCTACCGGGGAGCTGTTTTTT. Amino acids: CASSEMASGGATGELFF.

This clone was seen once. V gene TRBV19 combines with J gene TRBJ2-3; D perhaps matches TRBD2 (7 bases). Germline V gene data show CDR1 as LNHDA and CDR2 as SQIVND (reference sequence). The CDR3 is 15 amino acids. The germline V and J ends were trimmed by 8 bases and 4 bases, with 19 bases remaining between them. CDR3 region: CASHEGGNRPDTQYF. The CDR3 DNA reads as TGTGCCAGTCATGAGGGGGGGAATCGCCCAGATACGCAGTATTTT.

The chain recombines TRBV6-1 with TRBJ2-7; TRBD2 might be the D (6 bases). In germline, CDR1 is MNHNS, CDR2 SASEGT. The CDR3 loop spans 12 amino acids. With 3 bases removed from V and 6 bases from J, the gap between germline ends came to 9 bases. The CDR3 reads CASSDKGGEQYF. CDR3 DNA sequence: TGTGCCAGCAGTGATAAGGGAGGCGAGCAGTACTTC.

This chain uses TRBV5-1 with TRBJ1-5; weak D call: TRBD1 (6 bases). This CDR3 is built from 13 residues. V lost 4 bases and J lost 4, with 9 bases in between. Germline assignment: CDR1 SGHRS and CDR2 YFSETQ. The CDR3 sequence: CASSPQGNQPQHF. DNA of the CDR3: TGCGCCAGCAGCCCACAGGGTAATCAGCCCCAGCATTTT.

The chain uses TRBV4-1 and TRBJ1-5, with D possibly being TRBD1 (5 bases). Per germline, CDR1 MGHRA and CDR2 YSYEKL. This CDR3 is built from 17 residues. Trimming removed 7 bases from V and 0 bases from J, with 19 bases in between. The CDR3 nucleotides are TGCGCCAGCAAAAACTTTCAGGGCAGGTATAGCAATCAGCCCCAGCATTTT. It specifies CASKNFQGRYSNQPQHF.

This clone was counted a few times. The rearrangement joins TRBV4-1 to TRBJ1-4, with TRBD1 identical over 10 bases. Germline V gives CDR1 MGHRA, CDR2 YSYEKL. The J segment lost 8 bases and the V segment lost 2 bases, leaving 5 bases of the junction unmatched. CDR3 length: 15 amino acids. The CDR3 loop reads CASSQTGQGTEKLFF. CDR3 DNA: TGCGCCAGCAGCCAAACGGGACAGGGGACGGAAAAACTGTTTTTT.

The CDR3 coding sequence is TGTGCCAGCAGCTCACGACTAGCTGCTATCTCCTACAATGAGCAGTTCTTC. Translating it yields CASSSRLAAISYNEQFF. The genes are TRBV7-9 and TRBJ2-1, with TRBD2 matching over 7 bases. V dropped 4 bases and J dropped 0; count of bases not matched to a gene: 9. The CDR3 has 17 amino acids. Germline values: CDR1 SEHNR, CDR2 FQNEAQ (reference sequence). Looking up the rest from reference TRBV7-9 and TRBJ2-1 gives the full variable domain: DTGVSQNPRHKITKRGQNVTFRCDPISEHNRLYWYRQTLGQGPEFLTYFQNEAQLEKSRLLSDRFSAERPKGSFSTLEIQRTEQGDSAMYLCASSSRLAAISYNEQFFGPGTRLTVL.

The V call is TRBV5-1, the J call TRBJ2-7, with TRBD1 as a possible D gene (5 bases). Germline-derived CDR1 and CDR2 are SGHRS and YFSETQ. This CDR3 contains 14 residues. The germline V and J ends were trimmed by 0 bases and 4 bases, with 11 bases remaining between them. The CDR3 is CASSLGQPGYEQYF. CDR3 bases: TGCGCCAGCAGCTTGGGACAGCCAGGGTACGAGCAGTACTTC.

The V call is TRBV18, the J call TRBJ2-5; possible D gene TRBD2, 6 bases. Looked up from germline, CDR1 is KGHSH and CDR2 is LQKENI. Trimming stripped 3 bases from V and 2 bases from J, with 10 bases between. The CDR3 extends over 14 amino acids. For the CDR3, the DNA is TGTGCCAGCTCACCGTCTAGCGAACAAGAGACCCAGTACTTC. It codes for CASSPSSEQETQYF. Filled out from reference TRBV18 and TRBJ2-5, the complete variable domain reads NAGVMQNPRHLVRRRGQEARLRCSPMKGHSHVYWYRQLPEEGLKFMVYLQKENIIDESGMPKERFSAEFPKEGPSILRIQQVVRGDSAAYFCASSPSSEQETQYFGPGTRLLVL.

The chain uses TRBV2 and TRBJ1-2; 7 nucleotides match TRBD1. CDR1 and CDR2 (germline): SNHLY, FYNNEI. Trimming at V came to 4 bases and at J to 5 bases, leaving 4 bases not matched to a gene. The CDR3 is 13 residues long. In DNA form, the CDR3 reads TGTGCCAGCAGTGCAGGGACAGTTTATGGCTACACCTTC. It yields the protein CASSAGTVYGYTF.

The V call is TRBV15, the J call TRBJ2-5; the D gene is possibly TRBD1 (6 bases). V dropped 6 bases and J dropped 4 bases, with 18 bases sitting between them. Germline values: CDR1 LNHNV, CDR2 YYDKDF (reference sequence). The CDR3 loop spans 15 amino acids. CDR3 residues: CATRTTGNIRETQYF. The CDR3 DNA sequence: TGTGCCACCAGAACCACAGGGAACATCCGAGAGACCCAGTACTTC.

The chain joins TRBV27 to TRBJ1-4; D gene unclear. V was cut by 7 bases and J by 3 bases, with 12 bases left in between. CDR1 is MNHEY and CDR2 is SMNVEV in the germline V gene (reference sequence). CDR3 length equals 14 residues. CDR3 residues: CASKTLASNEKLFF. The CDR3 DNA reads as TGTGCCAGCAAGACGCTAGCCTCTAATGAAAAACTGTTTTTT. The whole variable domain, remainder taken from reference TRBV27 and TRBJ1-4, is EAQVTQNPRYLITVTGKKLTVTCSQNMNHEYMSWYRQDPGLGLRQIYYSMNVEVTDKGDVPEGYKVSRKEKRNFPLILESPSPNQTSLYFCASKTLASNEKLFFGSGTQLSVL.

This chain links TRBV2 with TRBJ2-1; D ambiguous. The CDR3 loop spans 13 amino acids. Germline V CDR1 and CDR2: SNHLY, FYNNEI. V was pared by 6 bases and J by 7 bases, with 13 bases between. CDR3 bases: TGTGCCAGCAGCAGTGAATTGAGGAATGAGCAGTTCTTC. Translating it yields CASSSELRNEQFF.

The chain joins TRBV27 to TRBJ2-1; D remains unclear. There are 12 residues in the CDR3. V was clipped by 3 bases and J by 8 bases, with 8 bases between them. The V gene's germline CDR1 is MNHEY and CDR2 SMNVEV (reference sequence). CDR3 nucleotide sequence: TGTGCCAGCAGTTTTGTCCCCGATGAGCAGTTCTTC. This sequence encodes CASSFVPDEQFF.

The gene calls are TRBV6-1 and TRBJ2-7, with TRBD2 as a possible D gene (7 bases). V lost 4 bases to trimming and J lost 4 bases, with 23 bases between them. Germline CDR1 reads MNHNS; CDR2 reads SASEGT. The CDR3 extends over 17 amino acids. The CDR3 coding sequence is TGTGCCAGCAGTGGGGGGGCCGGGACTAACCGACCATACGAGCAGTACGTC. Translation: CASSGGAGTNRPYEQYV.